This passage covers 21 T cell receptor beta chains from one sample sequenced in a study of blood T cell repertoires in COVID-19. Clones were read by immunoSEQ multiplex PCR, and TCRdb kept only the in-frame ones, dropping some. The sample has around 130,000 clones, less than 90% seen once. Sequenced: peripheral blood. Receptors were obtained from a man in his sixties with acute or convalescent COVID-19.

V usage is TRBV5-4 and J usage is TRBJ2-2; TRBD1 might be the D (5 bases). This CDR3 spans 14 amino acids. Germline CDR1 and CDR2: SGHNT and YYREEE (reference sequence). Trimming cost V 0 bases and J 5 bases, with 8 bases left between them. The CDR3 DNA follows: TGTGCCAGCAGCTTGGGTGGGGCTACCGGGGAGCTGTTTTTT. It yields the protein CASSLGGATGELFF. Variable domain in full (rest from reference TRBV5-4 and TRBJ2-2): ETGVTQSPTHLIKTRGQQVTLRCSSQSGHNTVSWYQQALGQGPQFIFQYYREEENGRGNFPPRFSGLQFPNYSSELNVNALELDDSALYLCASSLGGATGELFFGEGSRLTVL.

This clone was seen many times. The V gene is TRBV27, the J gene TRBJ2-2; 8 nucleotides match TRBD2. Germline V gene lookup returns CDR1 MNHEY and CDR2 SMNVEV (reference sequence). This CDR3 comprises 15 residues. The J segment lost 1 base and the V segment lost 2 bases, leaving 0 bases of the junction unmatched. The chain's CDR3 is CASSLRGGNTGELFF. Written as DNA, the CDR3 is TGTGCCAGCAGTTTACGGGGGGGGAACACCGGGGAGCTGTTTTTT.

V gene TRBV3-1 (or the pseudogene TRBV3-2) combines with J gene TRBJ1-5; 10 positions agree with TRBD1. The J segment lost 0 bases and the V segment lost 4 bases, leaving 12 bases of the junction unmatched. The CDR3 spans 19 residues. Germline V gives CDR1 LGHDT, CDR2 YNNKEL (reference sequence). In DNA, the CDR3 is TGTGCCAGCAGCCGCCCCTCAGGACAGGGGGGTCATAGCAATCAGCCCCAGCATTTT. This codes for CASSRPSGQGGHSNQPQHF.

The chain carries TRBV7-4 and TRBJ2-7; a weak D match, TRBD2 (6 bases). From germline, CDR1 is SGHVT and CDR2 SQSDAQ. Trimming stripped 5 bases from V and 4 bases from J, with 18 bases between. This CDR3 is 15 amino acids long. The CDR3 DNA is TGTGCCAGCAGCCTATGTTTGCGGGATTATTACGAGCAGTACTTC. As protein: CASSLCLRDYYEQYF.

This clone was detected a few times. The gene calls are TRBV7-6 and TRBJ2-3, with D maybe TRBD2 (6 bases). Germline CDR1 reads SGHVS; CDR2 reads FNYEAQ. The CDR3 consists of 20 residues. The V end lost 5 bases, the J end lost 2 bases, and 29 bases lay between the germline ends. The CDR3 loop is CASSARLVQQGLPPTDTQYF. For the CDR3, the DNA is TGTGCCAGCAGCGCGAGACTAGTTCAGCAGGGTTTACCTCCCACAGATACGCAGTATTTT.

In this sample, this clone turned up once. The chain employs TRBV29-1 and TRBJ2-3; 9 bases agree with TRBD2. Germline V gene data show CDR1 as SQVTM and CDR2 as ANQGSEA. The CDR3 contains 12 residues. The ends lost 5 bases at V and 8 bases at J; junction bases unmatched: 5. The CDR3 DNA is TGCAGCGTTCTACCGACTAGCGGTACGCAGTATTTT. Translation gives CSVLPTSGTQYF.

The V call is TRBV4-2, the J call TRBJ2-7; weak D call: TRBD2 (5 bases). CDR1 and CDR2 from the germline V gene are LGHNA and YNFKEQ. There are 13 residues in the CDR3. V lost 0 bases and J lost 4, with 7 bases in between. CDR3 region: CASSQDRGYEQYF. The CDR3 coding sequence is TGTGCCAGCAGCCAAGATCGAGGGTACGAGCAGTACTTC.

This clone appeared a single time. As DNA, the CDR3 is TGTGCCAGCAGGGGACAGACCCCGTTTGAAGGTAATGAGCAGTTCTTC. Translation gives CASRGQTPFEGNEQFF. This chain connects TRBV6-6 to TRBJ2-1; 7 bases map to TRBD1. Germline V gene lookup returns CDR1 MNHNY and CDR2 SVGAGI (reference sequence). V shed 6 bases, J shed 7 bases, and the junction held 15 bases outside the gene matches. This CDR3 spans 16 amino acids.

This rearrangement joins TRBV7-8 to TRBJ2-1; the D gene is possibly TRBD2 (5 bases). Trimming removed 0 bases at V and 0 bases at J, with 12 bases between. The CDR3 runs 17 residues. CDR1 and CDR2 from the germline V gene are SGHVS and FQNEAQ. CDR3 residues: CASSLAIFGNSYNEQFF. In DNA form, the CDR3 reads TGTGCCAGCAGCTTAGCGATTTTCGGGAACTCCTACAATGAGCAGTTCTTC.

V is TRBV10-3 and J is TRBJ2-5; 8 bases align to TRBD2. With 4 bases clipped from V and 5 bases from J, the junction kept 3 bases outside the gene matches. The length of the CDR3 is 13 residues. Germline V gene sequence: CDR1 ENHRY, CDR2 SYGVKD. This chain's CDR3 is CAISGAGDETQYF. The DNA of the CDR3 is TGTGCCATCAGTGGAGCGGGGGATGAGACCCAGTACTTC.

CDR3 nucleotides: TGTGCCAGCAGCAAAAAGCGGGAGGTTGTAGAGACCCAGTACTTC. This encodes CASSKKREVVETQYF. The chain couples TRBV21-1 to TRBJ2-5; the table gives TRBD2 as D, unverified against the DNA. TRBV21-1 is noted as a pseudogene. This CDR3 region has 15 residues.

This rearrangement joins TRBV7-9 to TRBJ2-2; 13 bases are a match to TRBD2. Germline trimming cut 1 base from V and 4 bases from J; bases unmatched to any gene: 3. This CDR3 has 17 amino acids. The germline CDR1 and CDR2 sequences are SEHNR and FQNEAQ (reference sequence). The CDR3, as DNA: TGTGCCAGCAGCTTAGGGACTAGCGGGAGACTCACCGGGGAGCTGTTTTTT. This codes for CASSLGTSGRLTGELFF. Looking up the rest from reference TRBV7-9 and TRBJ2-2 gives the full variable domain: DTGVSQNPRHKITKRGQNVTFRCDPISEHNRLYWYRQTLGQGPEFLTYFQNEAQLEKSRLLSDRFSAERPKGSFSTLEIQRTEQGDSAMYLCASSLGTSGRLTGELFFGEGSRLTVL.

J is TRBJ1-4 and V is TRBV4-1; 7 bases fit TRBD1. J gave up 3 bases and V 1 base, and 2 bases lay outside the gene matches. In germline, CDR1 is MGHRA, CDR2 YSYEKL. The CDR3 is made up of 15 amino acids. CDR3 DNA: TGCGCCAGCAGCCAAGCGGGACAGTCTAATGAAAAACTGTTTTTT. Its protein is CASSQAGQSNEKLFF.

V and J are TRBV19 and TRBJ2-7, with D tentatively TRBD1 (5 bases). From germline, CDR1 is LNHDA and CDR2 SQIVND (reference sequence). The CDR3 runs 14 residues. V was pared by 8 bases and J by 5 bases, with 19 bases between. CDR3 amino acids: CASEKGPRRHEQYF. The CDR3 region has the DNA TGTGCCAGTGAAAAGGGGCCGCGAAGACACGAGCAGTACTTC.

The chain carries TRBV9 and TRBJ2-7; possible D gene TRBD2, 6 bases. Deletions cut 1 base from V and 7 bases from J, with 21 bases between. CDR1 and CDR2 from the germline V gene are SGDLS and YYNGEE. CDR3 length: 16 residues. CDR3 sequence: CASSVSPGGPRGEQYF. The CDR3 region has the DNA TGTGCCAGCAGCGTAAGCCCCGGGGGTCCCCGCGGGGAGCAGTACTTC.

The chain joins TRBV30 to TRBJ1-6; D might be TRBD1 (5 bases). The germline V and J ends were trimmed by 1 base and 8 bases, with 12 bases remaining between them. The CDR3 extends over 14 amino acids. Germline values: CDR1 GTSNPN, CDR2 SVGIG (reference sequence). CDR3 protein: CAWSGGPVDSPLHF. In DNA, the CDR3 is TGTGCCTGGAGTGGGGGCCCCGTGGATTCACCCCTCCACTTT. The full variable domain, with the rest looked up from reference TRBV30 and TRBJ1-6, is SQTIHQWPATLVQPVGSPLSLECTVEGTSNPNLYWYRQAAGRGLQLLFYSVGIGQISSEVPQNLSASRPQDRQFILSSKKLLLSDSGFYLCAWSGGPVDSPLHFGNGTRLTVT.

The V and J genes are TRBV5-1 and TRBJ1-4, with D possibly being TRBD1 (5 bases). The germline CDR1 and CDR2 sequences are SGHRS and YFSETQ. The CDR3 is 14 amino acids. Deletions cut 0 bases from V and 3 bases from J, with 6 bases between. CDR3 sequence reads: CASSLDRSNEKLFF. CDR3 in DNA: TGCGCCAGCAGCTTGGACAGGTCTAATGAAAAACTGTTTTTT.

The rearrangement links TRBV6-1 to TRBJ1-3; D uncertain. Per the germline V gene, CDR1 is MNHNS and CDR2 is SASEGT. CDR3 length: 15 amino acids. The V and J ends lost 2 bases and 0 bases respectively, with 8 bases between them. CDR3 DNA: TGTGCCAGCAGTGAAAGTGGGCGCTCTGGAAACACCATATATTTT. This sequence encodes CASSESGRSGNTIYF.

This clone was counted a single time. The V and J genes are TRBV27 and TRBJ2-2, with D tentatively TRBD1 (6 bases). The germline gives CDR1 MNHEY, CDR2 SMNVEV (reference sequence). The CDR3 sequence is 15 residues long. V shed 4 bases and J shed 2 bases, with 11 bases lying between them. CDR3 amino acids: CASSSYRANTGELFF. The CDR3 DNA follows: TGTGCCAGCAGTTCCTACAGGGCTAACACCGGGGAGCTGTTTTTT.

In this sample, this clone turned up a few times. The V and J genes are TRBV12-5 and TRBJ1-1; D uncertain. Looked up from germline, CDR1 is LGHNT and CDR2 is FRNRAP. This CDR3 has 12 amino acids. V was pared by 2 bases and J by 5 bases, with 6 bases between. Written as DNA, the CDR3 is TGTGCTAGTGGTTTGTGGCAGACTGAAGCTTTCTTT. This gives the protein CASGLWQTEAFF.

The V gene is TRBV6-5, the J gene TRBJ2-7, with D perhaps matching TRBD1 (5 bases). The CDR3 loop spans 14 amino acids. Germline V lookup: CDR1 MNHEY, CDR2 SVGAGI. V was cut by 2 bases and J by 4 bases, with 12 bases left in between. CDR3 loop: CASSYGQGTYEQYF. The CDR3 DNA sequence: TGTGCCAGCAGTTACGGGCAGGGTACATACGAGCAGTACTTC.